The present T cell receptor (beta chain) was sequenced within a study of T cell clonality in common variable immunodeficiency. Study-wide results and caveats: T cell subpopulation sequencing would be needed to explain CVID clonality. Fewer deletions and N-nucleotide insertions were reportedly seen in common variable immunodeficiency TCR beta sequences.

Produced via immunoSEQ multiplex PCR; TCRdb's table is partial and in-frame only. The sample yields about 23,000 clones, without any singletons. This clone was seen more than once but under ten times. Its antigen is still unknown. The CDR3 end is not reached by the read, which stops 3 residues before it; the germline J gene fills it in. The V gene end was trimmed by 5 bases and the J gene end by 6 bases; junction bases not matched to a gene: 8. Germline CDR1 is SGHRS and CDR2 is YFSETQ. This CDR3 has 13 amino acids. Blood samples were heparinized, 5 to 8 ml per donor. This clonotype was obtained from a human donor with common variable immunodeficiency. The rearrangement joins TRBV5-1 to TRBJ2-7; 7 bases are a match to TRBD1. Sequenced input: peripheral blood mononuclear cells. The part of the CDR3 DNA that was read is TGCGCCAGCAGACCCGAACAGGGGATCGAG. Its protein is CASRPEQGIE. In full, the CDR3 is CASRPEQGIEQYF.